Following are 29 T cell receptor beta chains from one sample sequenced in a study of cytomegalovirus exposure and HLA in healthy donors. A multiplex PCR was run with 60 Vbeta primers and 13 Jbeta primers. Some clones are missing from TCRdb's copy, which holds only in-frame ones; the method was immunoSEQ multiplex PCR. The sample has fewer than 200,000 clones; roughly 85% are singletons. The specimen was PBMCs. The origin of the receptors is a man between 18 and 29 years old in good health and CMV-seropositive.

The V gene is TRBV7-9, the J gene TRBJ1-5; 8 bases match TRBD1. Germline CDR1 SEHNR, CDR2 FQNEAQ (reference sequence). After removal of 5 bases from V and 1 base from J, the junction contained 13 bases not matched to a gene. The CDR3 loop spans 18 amino acids. CDR3 loop: CASSGVGRGRLSNQPQHF. In DNA, the CDR3 is TGTGCCAGCAGCGGGGTAGGCAGGGGGCGATTAAGCAATCAGCCCCAGCATTTT.

The rearrangement joins TRBV5-4 to TRBJ2-7, with D maybe TRBD1 (5 bases). The CDR3 consists of 13 residues. With 4 bases removed from V and 0 bases from J, the gap between germline ends came to 8 bases. Germline-derived CDR1 and CDR2 are SGHNT and YYREEE (reference sequence). The CDR3 DNA is TGTGCCAGCAGCATCGACAGCTCCTACGAGCAGTACTTC. Residues: CASSIDSSYEQYF.

The chain joins TRBV13 to TRBJ2-1; maybe TRBD2 (7 bases). CDR1 and CDR2 (germline): PRHDT, FYEKMQ (reference sequence). With 5 bases removed from V and 5 bases from J, the gap between germline ends came to 16 bases. The CDR3 sequence is 15 residues long. CDR3: CASSPRKGGHNEQFF. CDR3 in DNA: TGTGCCAGCAGCCCCCGGAAGGGGGGGCACAATGAGCAGTTCTTC.

The chain couples TRBV2 to TRBJ1-3; D possibly corresponds to TRBD1 (5 bases). CDR3 size: 16 residues. Trimming cost V 5 bases and J 0 bases, with 14 bases left between them. The germline V gene encodes CDR1 SNHLY and CDR2 FYNNEI. The CDR3 sequence: CASSPRQRPSGNTIYF. CDR3 DNA: TGTGCCAGCAGTCCTCGACAGCGACCCTCTGGAAACACCATATATTTT. Variable domain in full (rest from reference TRBV2 and TRBJ1-3): EPEVTQTPSHQVTQMGQEVILRCVPISNHLYFYWYRQILGQKVEFLVSFYNNEISEKSEIFDDQFSVERPDGSNFTLKIRSTKLEDSAMYFCASSPRQRPSGNTIYFGEGSWLTVV.

This sequence joins TRBV19 and TRBJ1-2, with 7 bases fitting TRBD1. CDR1 and CDR2 from the germline V gene are LNHDA and SQIVND (reference sequence). This CDR3 spans 17 amino acids. V was pared by 3 bases and J by 2 bases, with 12 bases of the junction left unmatched. The CDR3 nucleotides read TGTGCCAGTAGTATCTGGGCAGGGGGAGGAAACAACTATGGCTACACCTTC. Translation gives CASSIWAGGGNNYGYTF.

The chain is built from TRBV11-2 and TRBJ2-7, with TRBD1 identical over 7 bases. V lost 4 bases to trimming and J lost 2 bases; unmatched junction nucleotides: 8. In germline, CDR1 is SGHAT, CDR2 FQNNGV. This CDR3 is built from 15 residues. This CDR3 reads CASSSGIGTAYEQYF. Here the CDR3 DNA reads TGTGCCAGCAGCTCTGGAATAGGGACAGCCTACGAGCAGTACTTC.

The chain couples TRBV5-1 to TRBJ1-1; TRBD1 might be the D (5 bases). V was pared by 2 bases and J by 0 bases, with 14 bases between. Germline V gene lookup returns CDR1 SGHRS and CDR2 YFSETQ. The CDR3 is made up of 16 amino acids. In nucleotides, the CDR3 is TGCGCCAGCAGCTTAAAGGGGTGGGGGGTGAACACTGAAGCTTTCTTT. Encoded protein: CASSLKGWGVNTEAFF.

The chain couples TRBV7-6 to TRBJ2-3, with no clear D. The V end lost 2 bases, the J end lost 0 bases, and 9 bases lay between the germline ends. The CDR3 runs to 15 residues. Germline CDR1 and CDR2: SGHVS and FNYEAQ. The CDR3, as DNA: TGTGCCAGCAGCTTATTACAAGTTAGCACAGATACGCAGTATTTT. It translates to CASSLLQVSTDTQYF.

The J gene is TRBJ1-1, the V gene TRBV7-9; no clear D gene. Trimming shortened V by 1 base and J by 0 bases, and 9 bases separated the two germline ends. Looked up from germline, CDR1 is SEHNR and CDR2 is FQNEAQ (reference sequence). This CDR3 has 15 amino acids. CDR3 nucleotide sequence: TGTGCCAGCAGCTTAGGTGGACTAATGAACACTGAAGCTTTCTTT. It specifies CASSLGGLMNTEAFF.

This chain uses TRBV7-2 with TRBJ1-3; D is uncertain. Trimming removed 1 base from V and 0 bases from J, with 10 bases in between. The CDR3 contains 16 residues. CDR1 is SGHTA and CDR2 is FQGNSA in the germline V gene. The CDR3 loop is CASSLDPANSGNTIYF. The CDR3 DNA is TGTGCCAGCAGCTTAGATCCAGCGAACTCTGGAAACACCATATATTTT.

V and J are TRBV7-9 and TRBJ2-1, with D perhaps matching TRBD1 (5 bases). Germline V lookup: CDR1 SEHNR, CDR2 FQNEAQ (reference sequence). This CDR3 has 15 amino acids. The V and J ends lost 4 bases and 8 bases respectively, with 18 bases between them. The CDR3 DNA is TGTGCCAGCAGCTCCTCTCAGGGATTTAGGGATGAGCAGTTCTTC. Encoded protein: CASSSSQGFRDEQFF.

Of note for this clone: Its ends do not fully match the called genes, so a read error is possible. V is TRBV7-7 and J is TRBJ2-3; D ambiguous. This CDR3 is 13 amino acids long. Germline-derived CDR1 and CDR2 are SSHAT and FNYEAQ (reference sequence). The CDR3 reads CASSDTSTDTQYF. DNA for the CDR3: TGTGCTAGCAGCGATACTAGCACAGATACGCAGTATTTT.

This clone was counted a single time. In nucleotides, the CDR3 is TGTGCCAGCAGTGGGGGGGCCCTGTGGACTGAAGCTTTCTTT. Protein: CASSGGALWTEAFF. The J gene is TRBJ1-1, the V gene TRBV27, with D maybe TRBD1 (6 bases). CDR3 length: 14 amino acids. Germline values: CDR1 MNHEY, CDR2 SMNVEV (reference sequence). Trimming took 5 bases from V and 5 from J, leaving 15 bases between them.

This clone has only a few counts. This sequence joins TRBV5-1 and TRBJ2-2; a possible D gene is TRBD1 (6 bases). Between the trimmed V and J ends, which lost 3 bases and 4 bases, there was a span of 10 bases. Germline CDR1 and CDR2: SGHRS and YFSETQ. CDR3 length: 14 residues. CDR3 region: CASSSQGFTGELFF. The CDR3, as DNA: TGCGCCAGCAGCTCACAGGGTTTCACCGGGGAGCTGTTTTTT.

V is TRBV27 and J is TRBJ2-2; a possible D gene is TRBD2 (6 bases). The CDR3 is 13 amino acids. In germline, CDR1 is MNHEY, CDR2 SMNVEV (reference sequence). Trimming removed 8 bases from V and 2 bases from J, with 9 bases in between. Here the CDR3 DNA reads TGTGCCAGCTTGGGACTTAACACCGGGGAGCTGTTTTTT. Its translation: CASLGLNTGELFF.

This chain uses TRBV19 with TRBJ1-6; 11 nucleotides match TRBD1. Germline CDR1 LNHDA, CDR2 SQIVND (reference sequence). The CDR3 is made up of 14 amino acids. J was trimmed by 18 bases and V by 8 bases; bases with no gene match: 15. The CDR3 sequence is CASGPRTGGPGTHF. The CDR3 bases are TGTGCCAGTGGGCCCCGGACAGGGGGCCCCGGGACCCACTTT.

This chain links TRBV7-9 with TRBJ2-1; 10 positions match TRBD2. The ends lost 0 bases at V and 8 bases at J; junction bases unmatched: 10. Germline V CDR1 and CDR2: SEHNR, FQNEAQ (reference sequence). The CDR3 sequence is 17 residues long. The CDR3 sequence is CASSLARSSGGADEQFF. CDR3 DNA: TGTGCCAGCAGCTTAGCGCGTTCGAGCGGGGGGGCTGATGAGCAGTTCTTC.

This clone was recorded only once. The rearrangement joins TRBV6-1 to TRBJ2-3, with D tentatively TRBD1 (6 bases). CDR1 and CDR2 from the germline V gene are MNHNS and SASEGT. V dropped 5 bases and J dropped 6 bases, with 12 bases sitting between them. The CDR3 sequence is 13 residues long. CDR3: CASSTSRGDTQYF. The CDR3 region has the DNA TGTGCCAGCAGTACAAGTAGGGGGGATACGCAGTATTTT.

The genes are TRBV10-3 and TRBJ2-2, with D possibly TRBD2 on 5 matching bases. Trimming stripped 5 bases from V and 5 bases from J, with 15 bases between. The CDR3 loop spans 15 amino acids. In germline, CDR1 is ENHRY, CDR2 SYGVKD. Here the CDR3 reads CAISTDPTGTGELFF. The CDR3 coding sequence is TGTGCCATCAGTACAGACCCTACGGGGACCGGGGAGCTGTTTTTT.

V is TRBV18 and J is TRBJ2-7; 9 bases match TRBD1. V shed 4 bases, J shed 5 bases, and the junction held 9 bases outside the gene matches. Germline V gene sequence: CDR1 KGHSH, CDR2 LQKENI. This CDR3 comprises 15 residues. In nucleotides, the CDR3 is TGTGCCAGCTCACTAGGAAAGGACAGGGGTCACGAGCAGTACTTC. As protein: CASSLGKDRGHEQYF. The complete variable domain, with remaining parts taken from reference TRBV18 and TRBJ2-7, reads NAGVMQNPRHLVRRRGQEARLRCSPMKGHSHVYWYRQLPEEGLKFMVYLQKENIIDESGMPKERFSAEFPKEGPSILRIQQVVRGDSAAYFCASSLGKDRGHEQYFGPGTRLTVT.

V gene TRBV7-2 combines with J gene TRBJ2-7; 9 bases are a match to TRBD2. The germline gives CDR1 SGHTA, CDR2 FQGNSA. The V and J ends lost 4 bases and 2 bases, in that order; junction bases with no gene match: 6. CDR3 size: 15 residues. As DNA, the CDR3 is TGTGCCAGCAGCTCAAAGCGGGGGGCGGCCTACGAGCAGTACTTC. Protein: CASSSKRGAAYEQYF.

This sequence joins TRBV6-5 and TRBJ2-3, with 8 bases lining up with TRBD1. V lost 5 bases, J lost 0 bases, and 4 bases stayed unmatched. The CDR3 extends over 15 amino acids. CDR1 and CDR2 (germline): MNHEY, SVGAGI. The CDR3 bases are TGTGCCAGCAGTCTCCGGGACAGGAGCACAGATACGCAGTATTTT. Translated, it gives CASSLRDRSTDTQYF.

J is TRBJ1-2 and V is TRBV2, with D possibly TRBD1 on 5 matching bases. The CDR3 covers 15 residues. In germline, CDR1 is SNHLY, CDR2 FYNNEI. The V and J ends lost 1 base and 4 bases respectively, with 13 bases between them. CDR3: CASSEVGGLGYGYTF. CDR3 bases: TGTGCCAGCAGTGAAGTGGGGGGGTTGGGCTATGGCTACACCTTC.

This clone was recorded only once. V is TRBV13 and J is TRBJ2-7, with D possibly matching TRBD2 (5 bases). The germline CDR1 and CDR2 sequences are PRHDT and FYEKMQ (reference sequence). The V end was cut by 7 bases, the J end by 0 bases, with 13 bases between. The CDR3 spans 14 residues. CDR3 sequence reads: CASTIRLASYEQYF. The CDR3, as DNA: TGTGCCAGCACCATCCGCCTAGCCTCCTACGAGCAGTACTTC.

J is TRBJ2-3 and V is TRBV19; D perhaps matches TRBD1 (6 bases). Germline V gives CDR1 LNHDA, CDR2 SQIVND (reference sequence). V lost 4 bases to trimming and J lost 4 bases, with 9 bases between them. The CDR3 spans 13 residues. This chain's CDR3 is CASSTNRADTQYF. The CDR3 DNA reads TGTGCCAGTAGTACGAACAGGGCAGATACGCAGTATTTT. The variable domain in full, with the rest retrieved from reference TRBV19 and TRBJ2-3, is DGGITQSPKYLFRKEGQNVTLSCEQNLNHDAMYWYRQDPGQGLRLIYYSQIVNDFQKGDIAEGYSVSREKKESFPLTVTSAQKNPTAFYLCASSTNRADTQYFGPGTRLTVL.

This chain uses TRBV19 with TRBJ1-1; no firm D call. Trimming removed 6 bases from V and 0 bases from J, with 8 bases in between. Germline V gene lookup returns CDR1 LNHDA and CDR2 SQIVND (reference sequence). The CDR3 extends over 13 amino acids. CDR3 residues: CASSNQVNTEAFF. The DNA for the CDR3 is TGTGCCAGTAGCAATCAGGTGAACACTGAAGCTTTCTTT.

The chain recombines TRBV28 with TRBJ2-1; maybe TRBD1 (5 bases). The CDR3 is made up of 18 amino acids. Trimming took 4 bases from V and 0 from J, leaving 19 bases between them. Germline CDR1 MDHEN, CDR2 SYDVKM. CDR3 sequence (DNA): TGTGCCAGCAGTTGGGGCAGTTACTACACGAGCTCCTACAATGAGCAGTTCTTC. Protein: CASSWGSYYTSSYNEQFF.

The chain links TRBV27 to TRBJ1-2; D is possibly TRBD1 (5 bases). The V gene lost 3 bases and the J gene lost 1 base, with 6 bases spanning the gap. The germline V gene encodes CDR1 MNHEY and CDR2 SMNVEV (reference sequence). There are 13 residues in the CDR3. In nucleotides, the CDR3 is TGTGCCAGCAGTTTTAGGGGTAACTATGGCTACACCTTC. It translates to CASSFRGNYGYTF.

The chain links TRBV19 to TRBJ1-2; D call uncertain. CDR1 and CDR2 (germline): LNHDA, SQIVND (reference sequence). Trimming shortened V by 7 bases and J by 5 bases, and 20 bases separated the two germline ends. The length of the CDR3 is 15 residues. The CDR3: CASTVAAPLLYGYTF. In DNA, the CDR3 is TGTGCCAGTACCGTCGCTGCGCCCCTACTATATGGCTACACCTTC.